One and the same sample provided the 14 T cell receptor beta chains below, sequenced in a study of blood T cell repertoires in COVID-19. The repertoire was sequenced with immunoSEQ multiplex PCR; TCRdb's copy has only in-frame clones and lacks some. The sample carries 200,000 to 250,000 clones, approximately 82% recorded once. The specimen sequenced was PBMCs or T cells enriched from blood (not recorded which). These TCRs come from a man aged 35 to 55 who had recovered from COVID-19.

J is TRBJ2-5 and V is TRBV9; D is possibly TRBD1 (5 bases). Germline V CDR1 and CDR2: SGDLS, YYNGEE. CDR3 length equals 14 residues. V shed 0 bases and J shed 3 bases, with 9 bases lying between them. The CDR3 spells CASSVGQGKETQYF. CDR3 bases: TGTGCCAGCAGCGTAGGCCAGGGAAAAGAGACCCAGTACTTC.

This rearrangement joins TRBV3-1 (or the pseudogene TRBV3-2) to TRBJ1-1, with D maybe TRBD1 (5 bases). From germline, CDR1 is LGHDT and CDR2 YNNKEL (reference sequence). Trimming cost V 4 bases and J 6 bases, with 15 bases left between them. The CDR3 runs 14 residues. CDR3 nucleotide sequence: TGTGCCAGCAGCCTCGGGACCGGCGGGGCTGAAGCTTTCTTT. This sequence encodes CASSLGTGGAEAFF.

The rearrangement joins TRBV2 to TRBJ2-1; D is unresolved. V lost 7 bases, J lost 0 bases, and 10 bases lay in between. Germline V gene lookup returns CDR1 SNHLY and CDR2 FYNNEI. This CDR3 spans 14 amino acids. The CDR3, as DNA: TGTGCCAGCAAAGACTCCGACTCCTACAATGAGCAGTTCTTC. Amino acids: CASKDSDSYNEQFF.

The gene calls are TRBV11-2 and TRBJ1-6; D remains unclear. V was pared by 4 bases and J by 8 bases, with 9 bases between. The CDR3 length is 13 residues. Germline V CDR1 and CDR2: SGHAT, FQNNGV. CDR3 loop: CASSSRGDSPLHF. In DNA form, the CDR3 reads TGTGCCAGCAGCTCGAGAGGAGATTCACCCCTCCACTTT.

V and J are TRBV24-1 and TRBJ2-2, with 8 nucleotides matching TRBD1. Per the germline V gene, CDR1 is KGHDR and CDR2 is SFDVKD. The J segment lost 1 base and the V segment lost 7 bases, leaving 1 base of the junction unmatched. The CDR3 covers 14 residues. CDR3 nucleotides: TGTGCCACCAGGGGGACAGGGAACACCGGGGAGCTGTTTTTT. Amino acid sequence: CATRGTGNTGELFF.

The rearrangement uses TRBV24-1 and TRBJ1-4; TRBD1 matches at 9 bases. This CDR3 comprises 13 residues. Germline V gives CDR1 KGHDR, CDR2 SFDVKD. V lost 5 bases, J lost 8 bases, and 2 bases stayed unmatched. CDR3 region: CATSGQGGEKLFF. CDR3 coding DNA: TGTGCCACCAGTGGACAGGGGGGGGAAAAACTGTTTTTT.

This clone showed up just once. This chain connects TRBV18 to TRBJ1-1, with a tentative D call TRBD1 (5 bases). The germline V and J ends were trimmed by 3 bases and 4 bases, with 12 bases remaining between them. The CDR3 covers 14 residues. Germline CDR1 is KGHSH and CDR2 is LQKENI. The CDR3 region is CASSPKGSTTEAFF. In DNA, the CDR3 is TGTGCCAGCTCACCGAAGGGGTCGACCACTGAAGCTTTCTTT.

The chain has TRBV20-1 and TRBJ2-7; 12 nucleotides align to TRBD2. The germline gives CDR1 DFQATT, CDR2 SNEGSKA (reference sequence). This CDR3 has 14 residues. Trimming removed 3 bases from V and 1 base from J; junction bases left unmatched: 1. The CDR3 bases are TGCAGTGCTAGTGGACTAGCGGGGTCCTACGAGCAGTACTTC. This sequence encodes CSASGLAGSYEQYF.

This chain links TRBV19 with TRBJ2-2; TRBD1 might be the D (6 bases). The germline V gene encodes CDR1 LNHDA and CDR2 SQIVND (reference sequence). This CDR3 region has 16 residues. V was cut by 7 bases and J by 6 bases, with 21 bases left in between. The CDR3 DNA is TGTGCCAGTACCTTTCGGTGGTCACAGGGTCCCGGGGAGCTGTTTTTT. Translating it yields CASTFRWSQGPGELFF.

The rearrangement joins TRBV7-9 to TRBJ1-5; 9 nucleotides match TRBD1. J was trimmed by 8 bases and V by 1 base; bases with no gene match: 6. The CDR3 is made up of 15 amino acids. The germline V gene encodes CDR1 SEHNR and CDR2 FQNEAQ (reference sequence). The CDR3 DNA is TGTGCCAGCAGCTTAGGGACAGGGGAAAATGAGCCCCAGCATTTT. Translating it yields CASSLGTGENEPQHF.

This clone showed up many times. This rearrangement joins TRBV29-1 to TRBJ1-4; 9 bases are a match to TRBD1. Per the germline V gene, CDR1 is SQVTM and CDR2 is ANQGSEA. V lost 6 bases to trimming and J lost 8 bases; unmatched junction nucleotides: 10. CDR3 length equals 14 residues. The CDR3: CSVLGGQGLEKLFF. DNA of the CDR3: TGCAGCGTCCTAGGGGGACAGGGTTTGGAAAAACTGTTTTTT.

J is TRBJ2-7 and V is TRBV5-1, with TRBD2 as a possible D gene (5 bases). Germline CDR1 is SGHRS and CDR2 is YFSETQ. The germline V and J ends were trimmed by 3 bases and 1 base, with 8 bases remaining between them. This CDR3 has 13 residues. Here the CDR3 reads CASSWERSYEQYF. In DNA, the CDR3 is TGCGCCAGCAGCTGGGAGCGATCCTACGAGCAGTACTTC.

This sequence joins TRBV5-1 and TRBJ1-2; TRBD1 is a possible D gene (5 bases). The CDR3 totals 13 residues. Germline values: CDR1 SGHRS, CDR2 YFSETQ. V was clipped by 1 base and J by 4 bases, with 8 bases between them. In nucleotides, the CDR3 is TGCGCCAGCAGCTTGATAGGGGCCTATGGCTACACCTTC. It translates to CASSLIGAYGYTF.

This chain links TRBV15 with TRBJ1-2; no firm D call. CDR1 is LNHNV, CDR2 YYDKDF, per germline (reference sequence). The germline V and J ends were trimmed by 0 bases and 0 bases, with 11 bases remaining between them. CDR3 size: 16 residues. CDR3 sequence reads: CATSREFGSSNYGYTF. The CDR3 DNA sequence: TGTGCCACCAGCAGAGAGTTCGGGTCTTCTAACTATGGCTACACCTTC.